This TCR beta chain appears in the sequencing data of a study of identical twins' blood T cells. Study results and caveats: Twins reportedly had markedly more similar V usage than unrelated donors, even among out-of-frame TCRbeta clonotypes. Shared CDR3 clonotype counts tracked mainly the product of cloneset sizes.

All three twin pairs grew up together with likely shared infections and vaccines. A few counts support this clonotype. What it binds is unknown. A previously described protocol, modified, built RNA-based TCR cDNA libraries. TCRdb passed the 5' RACE reads through MiXCR, listing each CDR3 protein once. Of 300,000 to 450,000 distinct CDR3 sequences detected, about 28% appear once; the ten largest clones hold about 6.1%. The source material was PBMCs. The sequence came from a woman between 18 and 50 years old in good health.

CDR3 residues: CASSLRVTGANVLTF. The CDR3 DNA is TGTGCCAGCAGCCTCAGGGTGACTGGGGCCAACGTCCTGACTTTC. The genes are TRBV12-3 or TRBV12-4 and TRBJ2-6; TRBD1 might be the D (5 bases). V lost 6 bases and J 2 bases, leaving 11 bases between the germline ends. The CDR3 is 15 amino acids.